These 6 T cell receptor beta chains came from one sample sequenced in a study of blood T cell repertoires in COVID-19. Clones were sequenced by immunoSEQ multiplex PCR, and TCRdb holds only the in-frame ones, with some missing. The table shows some 110,000 clones, with about 75% occurring only once. The sequenced material came from peripheral blood. All receptors derive from a woman in her 70s with acute or convalescent COVID-19.

This clone was detected only once. The V call is TRBV19, the J call TRBJ2-2, with D perhaps TRBD1 (6 bases). The V gene lost 5 bases and the J gene lost 1 base, with 11 bases spanning the gap. Germline CDR1 is LNHDA and CDR2 is SQIVND (reference sequence). The CDR3 has 15 residues. In DNA form, the CDR3 reads TGTGCCAGTAGTGTAGGACAGAGGAACACCGGGGAGCTGTTTTTT. As protein: CASSVGQRNTGELFF.

V and J are TRBV19 and TRBJ1-2, with D perhaps matching TRBD1 (5 bases). Germline lookup yields CDR1 LNHDA and CDR2 SQIVND (reference sequence). The CDR3 consists of 11 residues. The V and J ends lost 10 bases and 8 bases respectively, with 14 bases between them. CDR3: CATTSGFGYTF. CDR3 DNA: TGTGCCACCACGTCAGGGTTCGGCTACACCTTC.

This chain links TRBV14 with TRBJ2-6, with 7 bases fitting TRBD2. This CDR3 contains 14 residues. Germline CDR1 reads SGHDN; CDR2 reads FVKESK. The V and J ends lost 4 bases and 4 bases, in that order; junction bases with no gene match: 1. CDR3 in DNA: TGTGCCAGCAGCCGAGCGGGGGGGGCCAACGTCCTGACTTTC. As protein: CASSRAGGANVLTF.

This clone showed up just once. The rearrangement joins TRBV15 to TRBJ1-3; 7 nucleotides align to TRBD1. Germline values: CDR1 LNHNV, CDR2 YYDKDF (reference sequence). The ends lost 4 bases at V and 0 bases at J; junction bases unmatched: 6. The CDR3 consists of 16 residues. As DNA, the CDR3 is TGTGCCACCAGCAAGGGGACAGTCCTCTCTGGAAACACCATATATTTT. This sequence encodes CATSKGTVLSGNTIYF. Using reference TRBV15 and TRBJ1-3 for the parts outside the CDR3, the full variable domain is DAMVIQNPRYQVTQFGKPVTLSCSQTLNHNVMYWYQQKSSQAPKLLFHYYDKDFNNEADTPDNFQSRRPNTSFCFLDIRSPGLGDTAMYLCATSKGTVLSGNTIYFGEGSWLTVV.

The chain has TRBV14 and TRBJ2-1; 7 bases are a match to TRBD1. J lost 7 bases, V lost 3 bases, and 6 bases had no gene match. The CDR3 length is 14 residues. Looked up from germline, CDR1 is SGHDN and CDR2 is FVKESK. The CDR3 is CASSHLDRENEQFF. DNA of the CDR3: TGTGCCAGCAGCCACCTCGACAGGGAGAATGAGCAGTTCTTC.

This chain joins TRBV4-2 and TRBJ1-2; D not certain. CDR1 is LGHNA, CDR2 YNFKEQ, per germline. The CDR3 consists of 13 residues. Deletions cut 3 bases from V and 4 bases from J, with 9 bases between. CDR3 DNA sequence: TGTGCCAGCAGCCAGGAGGGCTCCTATGGCTACACCTTC. As protein: CASSQEGSYGYTF.